Here is one T cell receptor (beta chain) with its context. Its antigen is unknown. The entry originates in a study of shared clonotypes between healthy human individuals. Cells designated naive CD8 were CD45RO-negative and were positively selected for CCR7, with terminally differentiated effector memory CD45RA+ cells excluded. All donors qualified as healthy HIV-negative adults and had experienced no recent acute infections or vaccinations. Looked up from germline, CDR1 is SNHLY and CDR2 is FYNNEI. The CDR3 spans 15 residues. V shed 7 bases, J shed 6 bases, and the junction held 9 bases outside the gene matches. The study, taken as a whole, reports: Tissues were not sampled, only blood, and their repertoires likely differ. In having few donors, the study represented limited genetic and exposure-history diversity.

Using immunoSEQ multiplex PCR, the repertoire was profiled, and TCRdb retains in-frame clones only, with some absent. The sample records around 600,000 clones, approximately 95% being singletons. The source material was naive CD8+ T cells sorted from blood. J is TRBJ1-4 and V is TRBV2; 9 bases map to TRBD1. The TCR comes from a young woman in good health. The CDR3 nucleotides read TGTGCCAGCAAGAGAACAGGGGGCGTAGATGAAAAACTGTTTTTT. This gives the protein CASKRTGGVDEKLFF.